This note documents a single T cell receptor (beta chain) sequence. The antigen remains unidentified. The data derive from a study of cytomegalovirus exposure and HLA in healthy donors. This CDR3 is built from 14 residues. CDR1 is SEHNR, CDR2 FQNEAQ, per germline (reference sequence). The V and J ends lost 5 bases and 6 bases respectively, with 13 bases between them. The donors were in the approximately 120-subject validation cohort; that cohort was separate from the roughly 730-subject first cohort. Study-level results: In vitro, three CMV-associated chains proved specific for CMV antigens. According to a subsequent analysis, TCR clusters identified in the first cohort showed a tendency to co-occur across the roughly 110 validation repertoires. Reported results showed that the classifier diagnosed cytomegalovirus status with high specificity and sensitivity.

Sequenced by immunoSEQ multiplex PCR; TCRdb stores in-frame clones only, minus some. The table shows about 400,000 clones, with roughly 89% occurring only once. The genes are TRBV7-9 and TRBJ2-2; D may be TRBD1 (5 bases). The receptor was derived from a woman between 18 and 29 years old in good health and CMV-seronegative. Sequencing was carried out using PBMCs. CDR3 in amino acids: CASSPAEGAGELFF. The CDR3 DNA is TGTGCCAGCAGCCCCGCGGAAGGGGCCGGGGAGCTGTTTTTT.